The T cell receptor (beta chain) described here comes from a study of response to subunit inactivated influenza vaccine. Losses at the gene ends were 1 base for V and 6 bases for J; bases not matched to a gene: 5. The CDR3 contains 15 residues. Germline V gene sequence: CDR1 SGHDN, CDR2 FVKESK. TCRdb re-analysed the RT-PCR reads in MiXCR, keeping a single row per CDR3 protein. The sample has about 500,000 distinct CDR3 sequences, 16% seen once; the top ten hold 2.5% to 3.5%. This clonotype has just a few counts. The clonotype comes from a man aged 45 to 75 who received an inactivated influenza vaccine. This specimen consisted of CD4+ T cells sorted from PBMCs, obtained about 24 months after vaccination. The V and J genes are TRBV14 and TRBJ2-1; TRBD2 matches 8 bases. The CDR3 bases are TGTGCCAGCAGCCAAGTAGGTAGCGGGATCAATGAGCAGTTCTTC. Amino acids: CASSQVGSGINEQFF.